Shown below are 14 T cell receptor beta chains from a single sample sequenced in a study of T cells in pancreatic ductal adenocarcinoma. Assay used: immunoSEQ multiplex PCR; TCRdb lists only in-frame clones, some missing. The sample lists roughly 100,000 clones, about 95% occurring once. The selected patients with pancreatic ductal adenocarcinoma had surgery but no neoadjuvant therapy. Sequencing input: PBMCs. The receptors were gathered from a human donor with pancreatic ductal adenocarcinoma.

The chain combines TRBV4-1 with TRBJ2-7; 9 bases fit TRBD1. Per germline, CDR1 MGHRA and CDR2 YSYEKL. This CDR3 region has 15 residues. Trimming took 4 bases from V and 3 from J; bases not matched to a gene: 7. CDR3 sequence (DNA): TGCGCCAGCAGCCCTAGCGAGGGACAGGGCTACGAGCAGTACTTC. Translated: CASSPSEGQGYEQYF.

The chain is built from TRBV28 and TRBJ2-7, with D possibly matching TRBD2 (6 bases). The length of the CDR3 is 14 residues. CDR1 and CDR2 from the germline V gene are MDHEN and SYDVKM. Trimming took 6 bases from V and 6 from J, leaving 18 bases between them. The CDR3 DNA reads TGTGCCAGCAGCCTCGCTCCGCGGGGCGGCGAGCAGTACTTC. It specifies CASSLAPRGGEQYF.

The DNA for the CDR3 is TGTGCCACCAGCAGCCGCGGCCCAAGCACAGATACGCAGTATTTT. Its protein is CATSSRGPSTDTQYF. The chain couples TRBV15 to TRBJ2-3; no reliable D call. The ends were cut back, 3 bases at V and 0 bases at J, with 10 bases in the middle. Germline V lookup: CDR1 LNHNV, CDR2 YYDKDF (reference sequence). The CDR3 contains 15 residues.

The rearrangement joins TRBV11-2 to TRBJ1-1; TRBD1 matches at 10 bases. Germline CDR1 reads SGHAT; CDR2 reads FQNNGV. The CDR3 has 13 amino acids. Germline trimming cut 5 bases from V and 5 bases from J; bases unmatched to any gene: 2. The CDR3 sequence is CASSQDRGTEAFF. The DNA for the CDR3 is TGTGCCAGCAGCCAGGACAGGGGGACTGAAGCTTTCTTT.

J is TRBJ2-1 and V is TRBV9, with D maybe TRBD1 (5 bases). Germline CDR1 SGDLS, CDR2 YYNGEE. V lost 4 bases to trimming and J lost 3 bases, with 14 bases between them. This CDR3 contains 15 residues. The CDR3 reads CASSPQVDSYNEQFF. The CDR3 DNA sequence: TGTGCCAGCAGCCCTCAAGTAGACAGCTACAATGAGCAGTTCTTC. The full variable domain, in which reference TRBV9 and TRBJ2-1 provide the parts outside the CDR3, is DSGVTQTPKHLITATGQRVTLRCSPRSGDLSVYWYQQSLDQGLQFLIQYYNGEERAKGNILERFSAQQFPDLHSELNLSSLELGDSALYFCASSPQVDSYNEQFFGPGTRLTVL.

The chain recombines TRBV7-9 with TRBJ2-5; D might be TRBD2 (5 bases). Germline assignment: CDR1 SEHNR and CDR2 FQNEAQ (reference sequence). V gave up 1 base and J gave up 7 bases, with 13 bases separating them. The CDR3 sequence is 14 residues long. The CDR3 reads CASSLDSVSGTQYF. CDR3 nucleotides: TGTGCCAGCAGCTTAGATAGCGTGAGTGGGACCCAGTACTTC. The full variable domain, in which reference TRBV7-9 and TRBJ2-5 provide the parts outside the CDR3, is DTGVSQNPRHKITKRGQNVTFRCDPISEHNRLYWYRQTLGQGPEFLTYFQNEAQLEKSRLLSDRFSAERPKGSFSTLEIQRTEQGDSAMYLCASSLDSVSGTQYFGPGTRLLVL.

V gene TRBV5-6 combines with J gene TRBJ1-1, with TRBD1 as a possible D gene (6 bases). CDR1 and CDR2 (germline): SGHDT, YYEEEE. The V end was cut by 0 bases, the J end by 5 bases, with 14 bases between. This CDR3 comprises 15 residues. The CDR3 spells CASSLGAGVRTEAFF. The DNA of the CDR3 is TGTGCCAGCAGCTTGGGGGCAGGGGTAAGGACTGAAGCTTTCTTT.

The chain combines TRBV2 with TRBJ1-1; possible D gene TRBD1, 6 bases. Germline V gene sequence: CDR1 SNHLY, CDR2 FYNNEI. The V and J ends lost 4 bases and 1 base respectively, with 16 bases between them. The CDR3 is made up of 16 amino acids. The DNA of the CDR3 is TGTGCCAGCAGTGCTCTGGGGGCCAGAGGGAACACTGAAGCTTTCTTT. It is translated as CASSALGARGNTEAFF.

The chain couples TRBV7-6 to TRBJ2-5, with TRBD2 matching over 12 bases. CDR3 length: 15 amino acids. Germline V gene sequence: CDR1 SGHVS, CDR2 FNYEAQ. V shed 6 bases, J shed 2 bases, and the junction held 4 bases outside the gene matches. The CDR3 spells CASSQGTSGQETQYF. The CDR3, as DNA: TGTGCCAGCAGTCAAGGGACTAGCGGGCAAGAGACCCAGTACTTC.

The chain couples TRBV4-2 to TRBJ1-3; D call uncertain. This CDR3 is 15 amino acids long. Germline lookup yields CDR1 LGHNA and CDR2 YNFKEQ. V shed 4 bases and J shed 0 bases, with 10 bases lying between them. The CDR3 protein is CASSPPGLSGNTIYF. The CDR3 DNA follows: TGTGCCAGCAGCCCTCCAGGTCTCTCTGGAAACACCATATATTTT.

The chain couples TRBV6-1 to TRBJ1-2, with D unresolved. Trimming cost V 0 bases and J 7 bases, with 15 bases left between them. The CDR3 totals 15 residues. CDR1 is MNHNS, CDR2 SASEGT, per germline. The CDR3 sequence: CASSEAFEGWGGYTF. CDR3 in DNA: TGTGCCAGCAGTGAAGCGTTTGAGGGTTGGGGTGGCTACACCTTC.

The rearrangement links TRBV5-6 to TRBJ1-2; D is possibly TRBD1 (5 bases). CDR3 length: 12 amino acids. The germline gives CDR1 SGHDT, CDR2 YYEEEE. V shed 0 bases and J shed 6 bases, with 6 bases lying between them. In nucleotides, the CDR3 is TGTGCCAGCAGCTTGGCCAGGGATGGCTACACCTTC. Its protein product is CASSLARDGYTF.

The CDR3 loop reads CAISGSSGGRTNTGELFF. In DNA, the CDR3 is TGTGCCATCAGTGGGAGTAGCGGGGGCCGTACGAACACCGGGGAGCTGTTTTTT. The V call is TRBV10-3, the J call TRBJ2-2; 9 bases fit TRBD2. The CDR3 contains 18 residues. Germline V gene lookup returns CDR1 ENHRY and CDR2 SYGVKD. V lost 4 bases, J lost 0 bases, and 9 bases stayed unmatched.

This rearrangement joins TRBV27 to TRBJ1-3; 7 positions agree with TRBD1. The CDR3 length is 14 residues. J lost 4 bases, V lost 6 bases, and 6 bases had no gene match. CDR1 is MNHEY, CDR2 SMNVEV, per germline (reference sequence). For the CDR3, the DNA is TGTGCCAGCAGCTCGACAGGGAGCGGAAACACCATATATTTT. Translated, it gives CASSSTGSGNTIYF.